This note documents a single T cell receptor beta chain sequence. Its target is not known. This CDR3 is also generated by other DNA sequences in the sample. Only in-frame clones appear in the TCRdb table, and some are missing; sequencing was by immunoSEQ multiplex PCR. The sample lists 2 million to 3 million clones, approximately 92% seen once, with under 0.15% in the top ten. This specimen belongs to a study of shared clonotypes between healthy human individuals. The study, taken as a whole, reports: In the sorted subsets, rarefaction showed sequencing was incomplete despite large depth.

Germline loops: CDR1 KGHSH, CDR2 LQKENI. The germline V and J ends were trimmed by 3 bases and 7 bases, with 4 bases remaining between them. The CDR3 extends over 11 amino acids. The chain uses TRBV18 and TRBJ2-1; D remains ambiguous. The sequenced material came from naive CD4+ T cells sorted from blood. Specified subset: CD45RA+ positively selected. The receptor was isolated from a young man in good health. The CDR3 spells CASSPSNEQFF. CDR3 in DNA: TGTGCCAGCTCACCCTCGAATGAGCAGTTCTTC. The full variable domain, with the rest looked up from reference TRBV18 and TRBJ2-1, is NAGVMQNPRHLVRRRGQEARLRCSPMKGHSHVYWYRQLPEEGLKFMVYLQKENIIDESGMPKERFSAEFPKEGPSILRIQQVVRGDSAAYFCASSPSNEQFFGPGTRLTVL.